The clone carrying this T cell receptor (beta chain) was seen more than once but under ten times. Its antigen is not known. This entry comes from a study of shared clonotypes between healthy human individuals. CD8 cells regarded as naive lacked CD45RO, were positively chosen for CCR7, and omitted terminally differentiated effector memory CD45RA+ cells. Per sorted-subset replicate PCR, input was approximately 0.2 ug DNA, representing tens of thousands of T cell genomes. In the authors' workflow: Without quality scores, immunoSEQ junctional reads could not be filtered like full-length reads. Generated by immunoSEQ multiplex PCR, the TCRdb table keeps only in-frame clones and is missing some. Clone size and the V and J calls come from that table; the DNA yielded D and trimming. The sample holds millions of clones, about 95% seen once. The CDR3 is 14 amino acids. The V end was cut by 0 bases, the J end by 7 bases, with 11 bases between. Germline values: CDR1 SGDLS, CDR2 YYNGEE.

General study findings and limits: Relative to their counterparts shared across all four donors, non-shared clonotypes exhibited diminished generation probabilities.

This receptor was identified in a man younger than 35 in good health. The chain uses TRBV9 and TRBJ2-1, with unresolved D. The sample comprised naive CD8+ T cells sorted from blood. CDR3 sequence: CASSVGVTPNEQFF. The CDR3 region has the DNA TGTGCCAGCAGCGTAGGGGTAACCCCAAATGAGCAGTTCTTC.